The 14 T cell receptor beta chains listed next were all sequenced from one sample in a study of T cells after posttransplantation cyclophosphamide. Here immunoSEQ multiplex PCR was the method, and the copy in TCRdb shows in-frame clones only, minus some. The sample shows over 8,500 clones, approximately 81% of them seen only once. Treatment was busulfan-fludarabine conditioning, a marrow graft, and cyclophosphamide on days +3 and +4. The sequencing used PBMCs, collected after allogeneic stem cell transplant with posttransplant cyclophosphamide. These receptors all stem from a female patient aged 50 to 60 who received an allogeneic stem cell transplant from a related donor, was CMV-positive, and had no GVHD. Some T cells may have originated in the graft donor.

In this sample, this clone turned up once. The genes are TRBV27 and TRBJ2-7, with D possibly matching TRBD2 (5 bases). The V end lost 2 bases, the J end lost 7 bases, and 15 bases lay between the germline ends. CDR3 length equals 14 residues. Germline V lookup: CDR1 MNHEY, CDR2 SMNVEV (reference sequence). The CDR3 is CASSLSGSRLEQYF. In DNA form, the CDR3 reads TGTGCCAGCAGTTTAAGCGGCTCAAGGCTTGAGCAGTACTTC.

The chain combines TRBV5-1 with TRBJ2-5; weak D call: TRBD1 (6 bases). V was cut by 4 bases and J by 2 bases, with 12 bases left in between. The germline V gene has CDR1 SGHRS and CDR2 YFSETQ. The CDR3 runs 14 residues. The CDR3 DNA reads TGCGCCAGCAGCACCGGGACACCTCAAGAGACCCAGTACTTC. Encoded protein: CASSTGTPQETQYF.

The rearrangement joins TRBV18 to TRBJ1-1; D remains ambiguous. The CDR3 totals 15 residues. CDR1 is KGHSH and CDR2 is LQKENI in the germline V gene. V shed 0 bases and J shed 2 bases, with 10 bases lying between them. The CDR3 bases are TGTGCCAGCTCACCACCTGGGCAGCCAAACACTGAAGCTTTCTTT. Residues: CASSPPGQPNTEAFF.

The chain combines TRBV7-9 with TRBJ1-1, with unresolved D. Trimming took off 5 bases at V and 11 bases at J, with 6 bases between the two ends. CDR1 is SEHNR and CDR2 is FQNEAQ in the germline V gene (reference sequence). This CDR3 spans 9 amino acids. The chain's CDR3 is CASSDLAFF. Written as DNA, the CDR3 is TGTGCCAGCAGCGACTTGGCTTTCTTT.

V is TRBV30 and J is TRBJ1-1; D remains unclear. Trimming removed 0 bases from V and 3 bases from J, with 11 bases in between. The CDR3 loop spans 14 amino acids. In germline, CDR1 is GTSNPN, CDR2 SVGIG (reference sequence). The CDR3 DNA reads TGTGCCTGGAGTGTACTAGTACTAGACACTGAAGCTTTCTTT. It is translated as CAWSVLVLDTEAFF.

The chain links TRBV6-1 to TRBJ2-7; 9 bases align to TRBD1. The CDR3 extends over 13 amino acids. Germline CDR1 and CDR2: MNHNS and SASEGT. Losses at the gene ends were 10 bases for V and 5 bases for J; bases not matched to a gene: 9. The CDR3, as DNA: TGTGCCATCTCGGGACAGGGCTTCCACGAGCAGTACTTC. This encodes CAISGQGFHEQYF.

The chain uses TRBV30 and TRBJ2-3; a possible D gene is TRBD2 (7 bases). The germline V and J ends were trimmed by 4 bases and 5 bases, with 16 bases remaining between them. This CDR3 spans 14 amino acids. Germline CDR1 and CDR2: GTSNPN and SVGIG (reference sequence). The CDR3 DNA reads TGTGCCTGGAATACGGGGGGCGGTAGAGATACGCAGTATTTT. Amino acids: CAWNTGGGRDTQYF. Complete variable domain (other parts from reference TRBV30 and TRBJ2-3): SQTIHQWPATLVQPVGSPLSLECTVEGTSNPNLYWYRQAAGRGLQLLFYSVGIGQISSEVPQNLSASRPQDRQFILSSKKLLLSDSGFYLCAWNTGGGRDTQYFGPGTRLTVL.

In its sample, this clone was seen once. This chain uses TRBV9 with TRBJ2-3; TRBD1 matches at 7 bases. This CDR3 contains 16 residues. Looked up from germline, CDR1 is SGDLS and CDR2 is YYNGEE. V gave up 4 bases and J gave up 3 bases; unmatched junction bases: 11. In nucleotides, the CDR3 is TGTGCCAGCAGCCCCACGGGACAGACCCATACAGATACGCAGTATTTT. Translation: CASSPTGQTHTDTQYF.

The rearrangement joins TRBV4-2 to TRBJ2-3; the D gene is possibly TRBD2 (6 bases). The germline V gene encodes CDR1 LGHNA and CDR2 YNFKEQ. V was trimmed by 0 bases and J by 2 bases, leaving 9 bases between them. This CDR3 spans 15 amino acids. CDR3 bases: TGTGCCAGCAGCCAAGAAGGGGACTCCACAGATACGCAGTATTTT. Protein: CASSQEGDSTDTQYF.

The chain links TRBV5-1 to TRBJ2-7, with a possible D match to TRBD2 (5 bases). The germline gives CDR1 SGHRS, CDR2 YFSETQ. CDR3 length: 16 amino acids. The V end was cut by 0 bases, the J end by 3 bases, with 16 bases between. The CDR3, as DNA: TGCGCCAGCAGCTTGGCCGGGGTTGCGGACGGCTACGAGCAGTACTTC. Translating gives CASSLAGVADGYEQYF. Filled out from reference TRBV5-1 and TRBJ2-7, the complete variable domain reads KAGVTQTPRYLIKTRGQQVTLSCSPISGHRSVSWYQQTPGQGLQFLFEYFSETQRNKGNFPGRFSGRQFSNSRSEMNVSTLELGDSALYLCASSLAGVADGYEQYFGPGTRLTVT.

This clone has a handful of counts. This likely comes from a read error, as the CDR3 has no conserved phenylalanine or tryptophan at its end. The limits of the CDR3 on the DNA are not certain, so only TCRdb's listed CDR3 is given. This rearrangement joins TRBV5-3 to TRBJ1-1. TRBV5-3 is labeled an ORF, and its function is uncertain. The CDR3 has 9 amino acids, counting both end residues. The CDR3 reads CARSLERTI.

The chain recombines TRBV27 with TRBJ1-2, with D perhaps matching TRBD1 (5 bases). Trimming cost V 2 bases and J 4 bases, with 20 bases left between them. This CDR3 comprises 17 residues. Germline V gene sequence: CDR1 MNHEY, CDR2 SMNVEV (reference sequence). CDR3 DNA: TGTGCCAGCAGTTTAATAGGCCAGGGCGGCAGAGGCTATGGCTACACCTTC. It encodes CASSLIGQGGRGYGYTF.

By sample share, this clone is large. This rearrangement joins TRBV4-1 to TRBJ1-4; 8 bases are a match to TRBD1. The length of the CDR3 is 18 residues. CDR1 is MGHRA, CDR2 YSYEKL, per germline. J lost 8 bases, V lost 0 bases, and 14 bases had no gene match. The CDR3 nucleotides are TGCGCCAGCAGCCAAGACGGGGCCGCGCAGGGGGCGGACGAAAAACTGTTTTTT. Translating gives CASSQDGAAQGADEKLFF.

In DNA form, the CDR3 reads TGTGCCAGCGGGGGGGGAAGAGGAAATCAGCCCCAGCATTTT. Protein: CASGGGRGNQPQHF. The chain links TRBV2 to TRBJ1-5; D is perhaps TRBD1 (5 bases). Trimming stripped 8 bases from V and 4 bases from J, with 15 bases between. The CDR3 consists of 14 residues. CDR1 and CDR2 (germline): SNHLY, FYNNEI.